A selection of T cell receptor beta chains follows, all from one sample in a study of blood T cell repertoires in COVID-19. TCRdb's table, derived via immunoSEQ multiplex PCR, lists solely in-frame clones and lacks some. The data contain 400,000 to 500,000 clones, 70% to 90% of them singletons. Sequencing used PBMCs or T cells enriched from blood (not recorded which). These TCRs come from a woman between 18 and 29 years old who had been exposed to COVID-19. Both conserved end residues are part of each CDR3. The D gene is left open where the match is weak. Only some rows state a clone size, as once, few, many or a class for expanded clones.

TRBJ1-2 TRBV6-5 - TRBD1 CASSSGGSTYGYTF TGTGCCAGCAGTTCAGGGGGAAGTACCTATGGCTACACCTTC
TRBJ1-6 TRBV28 - TRBD1 CASSLSDRGGNSPLHF TGTGCCAGCAGTTTATCGGACAGGGGAGGGAATTCACCCCTCCACTTT
TRBJ2-2 TRBV7-2 once TRBD1 CASSSRTGENTGELFF TGTGCCAGCAGCTCTAGGACAGGGGAGAACACCGGGGAGCTGTTTTTT
TRBJ2-7 TRBV3-1/TRBV3-2 few - CASSQGRREQYF TGTGCCAGCAGCCAAGGGAGGCGCGAGCAGTACTTC
TRBJ2-7 TRBV5-1 - - CASSLVASGSYEQYF TGCGCCAGCAGCTTGGTGGCTAGTGGCTCCTACGAGCAGTACTTC
TRBJ2-3 TRBV4-3 - - CASSQFNTQYF TGCGCCAGCAGCCAATTTAATACGCAGTATTTT
TRBJ2-7 TRBV6-5 - TRBD1 CASGGTGVSYEQYF TGTGCCAGCGGCGGGACAGGCGTATCCTACGAGCAGTACTTC
TRBJ2-2 TRBV7-9 - TRBD2 CASSPLSGGNTGELFF TGTGCCAGCAGCCCCCTAAGCGGGGGTAACACCGGGGAGCTGTTTTTT
TRBJ1-6 TRBV27 - - CASSVRGLGVSPLHF TGTGCCAGCAGTGTGAGGGGGTTAGGGGTTTCACCCCTCCACTTT
TRBJ1-6 TRBV7-3 - TRBD1 CASSFRDRGSPLHF TGTGCCAGCAGCTTCCGGGACAGGGGTTCACCCCTCCACTTT
TRBJ2-5 TRBV7-6 - TRBD1 CASSPYPDRGETQYF TGTGCCAGCAGCCCATACCCGGACAGGGGCGAGACCCAGTACTTC
TRBJ2-7 TRBV7-9 - - CASSSGAYEQYF TGTGCCAGCAGCTCCGGGGCCTACGAGCAGTACTTC
TRBJ2-7 TRBV4-1 once TRBD2 CASSQGRAKSGTRHEQYF TGCGCCAGCAGCCAGGGCAGGGCTAAAAGCGGGACCCGTCACGAGCAGTACTTC
TRBJ1-6 TRBV3-1/TRBV3-2 once TRBD1 CASRGQLSSYNSPLHF TGTGCCAGCAGGGGACAGTTGAGCTCCTATAATTCACCCCTCCACTTT
TRBJ1-1 TRBV7-8 - - CASSKGGNTEAFF TGTGCCAGCAGCAAAGGCGGGAACACTGAAGCTTTCTTT
TRBJ2-2 TRBV29-1 - - CSVASGQHTGELFF TGCAGCGTTGCCTCCGGACAGCACACCGGGGAGCTGTTTTTT
TRBJ1-2 TRBV23-1 - - CASRHLQGFYGYTF TGCGCCAGCAGACACCTTCAGGGGTTCTATGGCTACACCTTC
TRBJ2-7 TRBV2 - TRBD2 CASTQQRGGEQYF TGTGCCAGCACCCAACAGCGGGGGGGGGAGCAGTACTTC
TRBJ2-1 TRBV18 - TRBD1 CASSPPTGGSYNEQFF TGTGCCAGCTCACCACCGACAGGGGGATCCTACAATGAGCAGTTCTTC
TRBJ1-5 TRBV6-2/TRBV6-3 - TRBD1 CASSWTGHQPQHF TGTGCCAGCAGTTGGACAGGGCATCAGCCCCAGCATTTT
TRBJ2-5 TRBV7-6 once - CASRQTPRAETQYF TGTGCCAGCAGACAGACCCCGAGGGCAGAGACCCAGTACTTC
TRBJ2-2 TRBV6-5 - - CASSPIRTTGELFF TGTGCCAGCAGTCCCATACGAACTACCGGGGAGCTGTTTTTT
TRBJ2-1 TRBV29-1 - TRBD1 CSASRDREWDEQFF TGCAGCGCTAGCCGGGACAGGGAATGGGATGAGCAGTTCTTC
TRBJ2-1 TRBV5-1 - - CASSLAQTPYNEQFF TGCGCCAGCAGCTTGGCGCAGACTCCCTACAATGAGCAGTTCTTC
TRBJ1-1 TRBV16 few TRBD1 CASSQWTGSGTEAFF TGTGCCAGCAGCCAATGGACAGGGTCGGGGACTGAAGCTTTCTTT
TRBJ2-7 TRBV5-1 - TRBD2 CASSLSSGGSLYEQYF TGCGCCAGCAGCTTGTCTAGCGGGGGATCCTTATACGAGCAGTACTTC
TRBJ2-1 TRBV28 - - CASSSEVDYNEQFF TGTGCCAGCAGTTCGGAGGTGGACTACAATGAGCAGTTCTTC
TRBJ1-1 TRBV18 - - CASSPPWGGDTEAFF TGTGCCAGCTCACCACCGTGGGGGGGGGACACTGAAGCTTTCTTT
TRBJ2-2 TRBV6-2/TRBV6-3 once - CASSLLRGKTGELFF TGTGCCAGCAGTTTACTCCGGGGAAAAACCGGGGAGCTGTTTTTT
TRBJ1-5 TRBV19 - TRBD1 CASSIGTETGGRNNQPQHF TGTGCCAGTAGTATAGGGACCGAGACAGGGGGCCGGAACAATCAGCCCCAGCATTTT
TRBJ2-7 TRBV20-1 once TRBD2 CSASSISGRAGSSYEQYF TGCAGTGCTAGTAGTATTAGCGGGAGGGCCGGAAGCTCCTACGAGCAGTACTTC
TRBJ1-2 TRBV15 - - CATSRGEGGRGYGYTF TGTGCCACCAGCAGAGGGGAGGGGGGCAGAGGCTATGGCTACACCTTC
TRBJ1-4 TRBV5-6 once TRBD1 CASSSPIRDRGDEKLFF TGTGCCAGCAGCTCACCGATCCGGGACAGGGGTGACGAAAAACTGTTTTTT
TRBJ1-1 TRBV7-2 - - CASSLRGGRVNTEAFF TGTGCCAGCAGCTTACGGGGGGGAAGGGTGAACACTGAAGCTTTCTTT
TRBJ1-4 TRBV7-8 once - CAGSFSDRGEKLFF TGTGCCGGCAGCTTTTCCGACAGAGGTGAAAAACTGTTTTTT
TRBJ1-3 TRBV3-1/TRBV3-2 - - CASSREDRRSGNTIYF TGTGCCAGCAGCCGAGAAGACAGGAGGTCTGGAAACACCATATATTTT
TRBJ2-6 TRBV15 - - CATSSGPFISGANVLTF TGTGCCACCAGCAGTGGCCCTTTCATCTCTGGGGCCAACGTCCTGACTTTC